These 9 T cell receptor beta chains were sequenced from one sample in a study of T cell responses to AZD1222 COVID-19 vaccine. Measured with immunoSEQ multiplex PCR; TCRdb has only the in-frame clones, and not every one. The table shows about 49,000 clones, with more than 60% occurring only once. The sequenced sample was peripheral blood, obtained on day 0 of MenACWY control vaccination. These receptors all stem from an adult in good health.

The gene calls are TRBV28 and TRBJ2-7, with TRBD2 identical over 8 bases. The CDR3 has 13 amino acids. J gave up 2 bases and V 10 bases, and 7 bases lay outside the gene matches. Germline CDR1 MDHEN, CDR2 SYDVKM. The CDR3 is CATISGLAYEQYF. In DNA form, the CDR3 reads TGTGCCACCATCTCGGGACTAGCCTACGAGCAGTACTTC.

This clone has only one observation. This rearrangement joins TRBV25-1 to TRBJ2-7, with D perhaps TRBD1 or TRBD2 (5 bases each). There are 16 residues in the CDR3. Germline-derived CDR1 and CDR2 are MGHDK and SYGVNS. The V end was cut by 3 bases, the J end by 2 bases, with 17 bases between. The CDR3 here is CASSEGIWDGTYEQYF. CDR3 DNA: TGTGCCAGCAGTGAGGGTATATGGGACGGAACCTACGAGCAGTACTTC.

The chain links TRBV7-9 to TRBJ1-1, with 9 nucleotides matching TRBD1. J was trimmed by 2 bases and V by 6 bases; bases with no gene match: 4. This CDR3 has 14 amino acids. Looked up from germline, CDR1 is SEHNR and CDR2 is FQNEAQ (reference sequence). CDR3: CASSSTGGNTEAFF. The DNA for the CDR3 is TGTGCCAGCAGTTCGACAGGGGGTAACACTGAAGCTTTCTTT.

This chain connects TRBV14 to TRBJ2-7, with 14 bases identical to TRBD2. The CDR3 extends over 16 amino acids. Germline V gene data show CDR1 as SGHDN and CDR2 as FVKESK. Germline trimming cut 2 bases from V and 5 bases from J; bases unmatched to any gene: 5. The CDR3 bases are TGTGCCAGCAGCCAACTTCCGGGACTAGCGGGAGACGAGCAGTACTTC. Translating gives CASSQLPGLAGDEQYF.

The chain uses TRBV2 and TRBJ1-6; D perhaps matches TRBD1 (5 bases). CDR1 and CDR2 from the germline V gene are SNHLY and FYNNEI. V shed 8 bases and J shed 10 bases, with 15 bases lying between them. The CDR3 loop spans 13 amino acids. The CDR3 loop is CASRWQGLSPLHF. For the CDR3, the DNA is TGTGCCAGCCGGTGGCAGGGCCTCTCACCCCTCCACTTT.

This clone is labeled medium-sized. This chain joins TRBV30 and TRBJ1-2; the D is unclear. This CDR3 is built from 14 residues. V shed 2 bases and J shed 4 bases, with 14 bases lying between them. CDR1 and CDR2 from the germline V gene are GTSNPN and SVGIG (reference sequence). CDR3 bases: TGTGCCTGGAGTTCTCCGTACCGGAGCTATGGCTACACCTTC. Protein: CAWSSPYRSYGYTF.

This clone has a handful of counts. The chain combines TRBV5-1 with TRBJ2-7; maybe TRBD1 (6 bases). The ends were cut back, 5 bases at V and 3 bases at J, with 24 bases in the middle. Germline CDR1 is SGHRS and CDR2 is YFSETQ. The CDR3 has 17 amino acids. The CDR3 sequence is CASRNKSTQGPNYEQYF. The CDR3 bases are TGCGCCAGCAGAAACAAAAGCACACAGGGACCTAACTACGAGCAGTACTTC.

A few counts support this clone. The chain carries TRBV11-3 and TRBJ1-1; weak D call: TRBD1 (5 bases). Germline values: CDR1 SGHNT, CDR2 YENEEA. With 5 bases removed from V and 3 bases from J, the gap between germline ends came to 13 bases. This CDR3 comprises 14 residues. The CDR3 reads CASSRTGGDTEAFF. The CDR3 DNA follows: TGTGCCAGCAGCCGCACGGGAGGGGACACTGAAGCTTTCTTT. The whole variable domain, filled in from reference TRBV11-3 and TRBJ1-1, reads EAGVVQSPRYKIIEKKQPVAFWCNPISGHNTLYWYLQNLGQGPELLIRYENEEAVDDSQLPKDRFSAERLKGVDSTLKIQPAELGDSAVYLCASSRTGGDTEAFFGQGTRLTVV.

The CDR3 spells CATSRDGGGTEAFF. The CDR3 DNA reads TGTGCCACCAGCAGAGATGGGGGTGGGACTGAAGCTTTCTTT. The genes are TRBV15 and TRBJ1-1; D perhaps matches TRBD1 (5 bases). CDR1 is LNHNV and CDR2 is YYDKDF in the germline V gene (reference sequence). The CDR3 runs to 14 residues. The V end was cut by 0 bases, the J end by 5 bases, with 10 bases between.